This record covers a single T cell receptor (beta chain). Antigen unknown. The data originate from a study of a mutant IDH1 vaccine in newly diagnosed glioma. The wider study: Vaccines were first given 4-6 weeks after radiotherapy alone, or with temozolomide cycles. Patients previously underwent radiotherapy, temozolomide, or both, and most underwent both. General study findings and limits: Vaccine-induced responses were seen in 85% to 95% of patients, spanning several MHC alleles. Pseudoprogression apparently lacked any relation to changes in top peripheral T cell clonotypes.

V lost 3 bases, J lost 5 bases, and 7 bases stayed unmatched. This CDR3 spans 13 amino acids. Germline V gene data show CDR1 as GTSNPN and CDR2 as SVGIG (reference sequence). Clones were read by immunoSEQ multiplex PCR, and TCRdb kept only the in-frame ones, dropping some. The sample lists tens of thousands of clones; roughly 81% were seen once. Time point given: week 23, last vaccination. Every vaccination contained 300 ug of the mutant IDH1 20-mer peptide and was paired with topical imiquimod. The source was PBMCs, collected from a glioma patient whose treatment included an IDH1 peptide vaccine. The receptor comes from a man aged 40-49 years with glioma. This rearrangement joins TRBV30 to TRBJ2-7; 7 nucleotides line up with TRBD1. The CDR3 here is CAWSTTGFHEQYF. CDR3 coding DNA: TGTGCCTGGAGCACGACAGGGTTCCACGAGCAGTACTTC.